One and the same sample provided the 11 T cell receptor beta chains below, sequenced in a study of cytomegalovirus exposure and HLA in healthy donors. PCR employed 60 Vbeta and 13 Jbeta primers. The repertoire was sequenced with immunoSEQ multiplex PCR; TCRdb's copy has only in-frame clones and lacks some. This sample's table has some 39,000 clones. The material sequenced was PBMCs. The receptor source for this set is a male donor in good health and CMV-seronegative.

V gene TRBV6-6 combines with J gene TRBJ1-2; 7 nucleotides match TRBD1. The length of the CDR3 is 13 residues. V lost 6 bases and J lost 4; bases outside the gene matches: 5. The V gene's germline CDR1 is MNHNY and CDR2 SVGAGI (reference sequence). Here the CDR3 reads CASSPGQAYGYTF. The CDR3, as DNA: TGTGCCAGCAGCCCTGGACAGGCCTATGGCTACACCTTC.

The V call is TRBV4-1, the J call TRBJ1-6, with 10 nucleotides matching TRBD1. This CDR3 has 15 amino acids. V gave up 4 bases and J gave up 10 bases; unmatched junction bases: 7. CDR1 MGHRA and CDR2 YSYEKL come from the germline V gene. CDR3 DNA: TGCGCCAGCAGCCGGGGGACAGGGGTGCGGTCACCCCTCCACTTT. Protein: CASSRGTGVRSPLHF.

The V gene is TRBV2, the J gene TRBJ2-1; 14 positions match TRBD2. CDR1 SNHLY and CDR2 FYNNEI come from the germline V gene. The CDR3 is made up of 15 amino acids. V lost 10 bases, J lost 5 bases, and 7 bases stayed unmatched. The CDR3 DNA is TGTGCCAAGACTAGCGGGGGGGCCCACCACAATGAGCAGTTCTTC. This sequence encodes CAKTSGGAHHNEQFF.

This sequence joins TRBV2 and TRBJ1-1; 8 bases align to TRBD1. The germline gives CDR1 SNHLY, CDR2 FYNNEI. Trimming took 7 bases from V and 2 from J; bases not matched to a gene: 6. The CDR3 is 14 residues long. CDR3 in DNA: TGTGCCAGCATCCAGGACAGGGACAACACTGAAGCTTTCTTT. Its protein is CASIQDRDNTEAFF.

This chain joins TRBV7-3 and TRBJ2-7; D unclear. Germline-derived CDR1 and CDR2 are SGHTA and FQGTGA. V lost 6 bases to trimming and J lost 1 base, with 10 bases between them. The CDR3 has 13 residues. CDR3 coding DNA: TGTGCCAGCAGTCCAGGAATGTCCTACGAGCAGTACTTC. This sequence encodes CASSPGMSYEQYF. Complete variable domain (other parts from reference TRBV7-3 and TRBJ2-7): GAGVSQTPSNKVTEKGKYVELRCDPISGHTALYWYRQSLGQGPEFLIYFQGTGAADDSGLPNDRFFAVRPEGSVSTLKIQRTERGDSAVYLCASSPGMSYEQYFGPGTRLTVT.

The genes are TRBV19 and TRBJ1-1, with TRBD1 matching over 11 bases. The germline CDR1 and CDR2 sequences are LNHDA and SQIVND (reference sequence). The CDR3 totals 15 residues. Trimming cost V 4 bases and J 4 bases; bases outside gene matches: 5. The CDR3: CASSTGTGGGTEAFF. The CDR3, as DNA: TGTGCCAGTAGTACCGGGACAGGGGGAGGCACTGAAGCTTTCTTT.

The DNA of the CDR3 is TGTGCCTGGAGTGTATCGCTCGGCGTGGGGCTGGGCTATGGCTACACCTTC. Its protein is CAWSVSLGVGLGYGYTF. J is TRBJ1-2 and V is TRBV30; possibly TRBD1 for D (5 bases). There are 17 residues in the CDR3. Germline assignment: CDR1 GTSNPN and CDR2 SVGIG (reference sequence). Trimming shortened V by 0 bases and J by 4 bases, and 21 bases separated the two germline ends.

This rearrangement joins TRBV5-1 to TRBJ2-6; no definite D call. The germline V and J ends were trimmed by 1 base and 0 bases, with 5 bases remaining between them. Germline assignment: CDR1 SGHRS and CDR2 YFSETQ. The CDR3 runs 15 residues. CDR3 residues: CASSLSVSGANVLTF. The CDR3 DNA is TGCGCCAGCAGCTTGTCAGTCTCTGGGGCCAACGTCCTGACTTTC.

The genes are TRBV28 and TRBJ1-5; 9 bases are shared with TRBD1. With 5 bases clipped from V and 7 bases from J, the junction kept 6 bases outside the gene matches. This CDR3 contains 14 residues. CDR1 is MDHEN, CDR2 SYDVKM, per germline. The CDR3 reads CASSPQGAGQPQHF. The CDR3, as DNA: TGTGCCAGCAGTCCACAGGGGGCCGGACAGCCCCAGCATTTT.

The chain uses TRBV5-6 and TRBJ2-1; TRBD1 matches at 10 bases. The CDR3 has 14 amino acids. With V trimmed by 8 bases and J by 8 bases, 10 bases remained unmatched. Germline V lookup: CDR1 SGHDT, CDR2 YYEEEE. CDR3 sequence: CASRDGTGDDEQFF. The DNA of the CDR3 is TGTGCCAGTCGCGACGGGACAGGGGACGATGAGCAGTTCTTC. Variable domain in full (rest from reference TRBV5-6 and TRBJ2-1): DAGVTQSPTHLIKTRGQQVTLRCSPKSGHDTVSWYQQALGQGPQFIFQYYEEEERQRGNFPDRFSGHQFPNYSSELNVNALLLGDSALYLCASRDGTGDDEQFFGPGTRLTVL.

The genes are TRBV6-5 and TRBJ2-7; no clear D. CDR1 MNHEY and CDR2 SVGAGI come from the germline V gene. CDR3 length: 14 amino acids. Trimming stripped 3 bases from V and 0 bases from J, with 9 bases between. CDR3 residues: CASSYLDSSYEQYF. The CDR3 nucleotides read TGTGCCAGCAGTTATTTAGACTCCTCCTACGAGCAGTACTTC.